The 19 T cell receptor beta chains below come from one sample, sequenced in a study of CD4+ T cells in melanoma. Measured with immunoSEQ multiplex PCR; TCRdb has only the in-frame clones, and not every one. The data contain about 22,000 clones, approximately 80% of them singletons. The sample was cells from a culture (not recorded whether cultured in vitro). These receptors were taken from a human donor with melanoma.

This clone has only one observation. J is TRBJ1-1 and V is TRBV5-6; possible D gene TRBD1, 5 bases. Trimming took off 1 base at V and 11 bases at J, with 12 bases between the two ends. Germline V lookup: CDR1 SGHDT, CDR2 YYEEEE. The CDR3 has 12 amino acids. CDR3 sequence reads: CASSLSGEGAFF. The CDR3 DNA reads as TGTGCCAGCAGCTTGTCTGGGGAGGGGGCTTTCTTT.

DNA of the CDR3: TGTGCCAGCAGCCGTAGGCCTCCCAATACGCAGTATTTT. Its translation: CASSRRPPNTQYF. V is TRBV6-5 and J is TRBJ2-3; no clear D gene. Trimming stripped 6 bases from V and 7 bases from J, with 14 bases between. Germline V gene lookup returns CDR1 MNHEY and CDR2 SVGAGI. The CDR3 loop spans 13 amino acids.

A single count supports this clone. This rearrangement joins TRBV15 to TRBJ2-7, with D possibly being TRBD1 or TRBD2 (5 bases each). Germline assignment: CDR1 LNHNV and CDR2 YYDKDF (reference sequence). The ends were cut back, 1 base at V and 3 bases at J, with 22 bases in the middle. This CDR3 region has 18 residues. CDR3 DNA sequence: TGTGCCACCAGCAGAGGGTTGAAACGGGGCAGAAGAATCTACGAGCAGTACTTC. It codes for CATSRGLKRGRRIYEQYF.

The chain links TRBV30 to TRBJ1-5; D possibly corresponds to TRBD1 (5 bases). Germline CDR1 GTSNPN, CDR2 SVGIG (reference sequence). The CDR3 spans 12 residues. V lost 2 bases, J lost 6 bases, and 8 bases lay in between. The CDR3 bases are TGTGCCTGGAGTTTAGGGGCTCAGCCCCAGCATTTT. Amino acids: CAWSLGAQPQHF.

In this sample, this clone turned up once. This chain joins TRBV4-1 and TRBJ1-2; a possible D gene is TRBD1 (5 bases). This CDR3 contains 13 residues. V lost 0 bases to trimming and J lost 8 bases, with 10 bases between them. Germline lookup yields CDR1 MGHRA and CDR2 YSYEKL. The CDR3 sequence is CASSQDGWDGYTF. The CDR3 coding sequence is TGCGCCAGCAGCCAAGATGGGTGGGACGGCTACACCTTC.

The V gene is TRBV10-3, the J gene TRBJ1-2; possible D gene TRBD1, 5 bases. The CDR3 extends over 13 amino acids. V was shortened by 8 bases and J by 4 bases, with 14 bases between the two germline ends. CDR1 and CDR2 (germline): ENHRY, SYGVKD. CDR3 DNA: TGTGCCATCCGACGGGACCATGCCTATGGCTACACCTTC. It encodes CAIRRDHAYGYTF.

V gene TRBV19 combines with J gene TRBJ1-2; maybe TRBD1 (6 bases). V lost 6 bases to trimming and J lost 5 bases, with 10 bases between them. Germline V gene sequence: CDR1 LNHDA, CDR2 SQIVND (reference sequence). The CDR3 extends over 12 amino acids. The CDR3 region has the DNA TGTGCCAGTAGCAGGGGTTCGTATGGCTACACCTTC. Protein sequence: CASSRGSYGYTF.

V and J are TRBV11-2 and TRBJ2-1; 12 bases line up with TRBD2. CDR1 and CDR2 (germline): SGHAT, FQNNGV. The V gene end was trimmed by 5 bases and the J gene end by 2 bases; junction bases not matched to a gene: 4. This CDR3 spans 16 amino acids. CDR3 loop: CASSDTSGGPYNEQFF. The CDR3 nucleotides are TGTGCCAGCAGCGACACTAGCGGGGGGCCCTACAATGAGCAGTTCTTC.

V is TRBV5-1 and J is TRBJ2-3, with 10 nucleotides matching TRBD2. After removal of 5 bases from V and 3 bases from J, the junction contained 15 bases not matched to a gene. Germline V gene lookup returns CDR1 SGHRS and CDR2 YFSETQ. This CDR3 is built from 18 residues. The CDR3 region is CASSIGFSGLAFTDTQYF. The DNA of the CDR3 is TGCGCCAGCAGTATTGGCTTTTCGGGACTAGCGTTTACAGATACGCAGTATTTT. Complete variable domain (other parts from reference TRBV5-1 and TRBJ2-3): KAGVTQTPRYLIKTRGQQVTLSCSPISGHRSVSWYQQTPGQGLQFLFEYFSETQRNKGNFPGRFSGRQFSNSRSEMNVSTLELGDSALYLCASSIGFSGLAFTDTQYFGPGTRLTVL.

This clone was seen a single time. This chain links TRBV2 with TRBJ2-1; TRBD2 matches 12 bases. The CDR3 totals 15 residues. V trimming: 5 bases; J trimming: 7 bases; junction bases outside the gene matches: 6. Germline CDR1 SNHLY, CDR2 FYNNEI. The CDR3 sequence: CASSPLAGGLNEQFF. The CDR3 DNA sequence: TGTGCCAGCAGTCCCCTAGCGGGGGGGCTTAATGAGCAGTTCTTC. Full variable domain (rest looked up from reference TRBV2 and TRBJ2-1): EPEVTQTPSHQVTQMGQEVILRCVPISNHLYFYWYRQILGQKVEFLVSFYNNEISEKSEIFDDQFSVERPDGSNFTLKIRSTKLEDSAMYFCASSPLAGGLNEQFFGPGTRLTVL.

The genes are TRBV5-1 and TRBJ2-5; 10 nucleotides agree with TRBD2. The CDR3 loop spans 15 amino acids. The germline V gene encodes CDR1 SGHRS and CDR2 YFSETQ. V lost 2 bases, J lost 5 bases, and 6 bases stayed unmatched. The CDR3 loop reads CASSFAGTSEETQYF. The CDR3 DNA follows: TGCGCCAGCAGCTTCGCCGGGACTAGCGAGGAGACCCAGTACTTC.

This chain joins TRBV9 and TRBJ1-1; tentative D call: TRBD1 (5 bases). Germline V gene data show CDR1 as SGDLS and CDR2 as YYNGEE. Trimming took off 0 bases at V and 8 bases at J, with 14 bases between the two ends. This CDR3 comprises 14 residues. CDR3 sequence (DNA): TGTGCCAGCAGCGTAGATGTAGGGGTAGAGGAAGCTTTCTTT. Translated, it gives CASSVDVGVEEAFF.

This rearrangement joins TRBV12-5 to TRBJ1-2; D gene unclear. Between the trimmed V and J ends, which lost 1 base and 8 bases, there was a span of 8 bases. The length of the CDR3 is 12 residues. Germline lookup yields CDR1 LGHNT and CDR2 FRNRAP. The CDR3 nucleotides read TGTGCTAGTGGTTTGGCCGGGGAGGGCTACACCTTC. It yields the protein CASGLAGEGYTF.

The CDR3 DNA sequence: TGTGCCAGCAGCTTAGGGATCAGGGGCACAGATACGCAGTATTTT. Encoded protein: CASSLGIRGTDTQYF. The chain has TRBV7-6 and TRBJ2-3; D possibly corresponds to TRBD1 (5 bases). Germline V lookup: CDR1 SGHVS, CDR2 FNYEAQ. Deletions cut 1 base from V and 1 base from J, with 9 bases between. The CDR3 length is 15 residues.

This chain's CDR3 is CASRMEPQETQYF. CDR3 in DNA: TGCGCCAGCAGGATGGAGCCCCAAGAGACCCAGTACTTC. The V gene is TRBV5-1, the J gene TRBJ2-5; D uncertain. This CDR3 has 13 amino acids. Germline-derived CDR1 and CDR2 are SGHRS and YFSETQ. Trimming removed 5 bases at V and 1 base at J, with 9 bases between.

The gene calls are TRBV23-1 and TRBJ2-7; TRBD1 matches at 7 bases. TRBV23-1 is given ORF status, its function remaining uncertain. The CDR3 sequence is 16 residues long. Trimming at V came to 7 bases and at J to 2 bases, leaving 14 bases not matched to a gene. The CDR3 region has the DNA TGCGCCAGCACGGGGCGGACAGGAAGACACCCCTACGAGCAGTACTTC. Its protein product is CASTGRTGRHPYEQYF.

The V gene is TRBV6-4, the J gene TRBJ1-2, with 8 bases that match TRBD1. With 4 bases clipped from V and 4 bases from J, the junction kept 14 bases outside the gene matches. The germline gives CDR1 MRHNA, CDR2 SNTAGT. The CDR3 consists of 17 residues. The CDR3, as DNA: TGTGCCAGCAGTGCCCACACCGGACAGGGCAGGGGCTATGGCTACACCTTC. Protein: CASSAHTGQGRGYGYTF.

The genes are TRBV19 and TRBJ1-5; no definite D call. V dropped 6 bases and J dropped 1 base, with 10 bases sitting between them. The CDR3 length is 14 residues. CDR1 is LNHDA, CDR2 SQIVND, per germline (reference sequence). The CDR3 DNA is TGTGCCAGTAGGTTGGGGTACAGCAATCAGCCCCAGCATTTT. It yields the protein CASRLGYSNQPQHF.

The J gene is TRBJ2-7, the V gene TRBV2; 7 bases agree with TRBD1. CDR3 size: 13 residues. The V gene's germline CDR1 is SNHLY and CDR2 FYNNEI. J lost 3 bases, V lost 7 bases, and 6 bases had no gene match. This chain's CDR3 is CASTGDSRYEQYF. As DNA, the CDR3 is TGTGCCAGCACTGGGGACAGTCGCTACGAGCAGTACTTC.